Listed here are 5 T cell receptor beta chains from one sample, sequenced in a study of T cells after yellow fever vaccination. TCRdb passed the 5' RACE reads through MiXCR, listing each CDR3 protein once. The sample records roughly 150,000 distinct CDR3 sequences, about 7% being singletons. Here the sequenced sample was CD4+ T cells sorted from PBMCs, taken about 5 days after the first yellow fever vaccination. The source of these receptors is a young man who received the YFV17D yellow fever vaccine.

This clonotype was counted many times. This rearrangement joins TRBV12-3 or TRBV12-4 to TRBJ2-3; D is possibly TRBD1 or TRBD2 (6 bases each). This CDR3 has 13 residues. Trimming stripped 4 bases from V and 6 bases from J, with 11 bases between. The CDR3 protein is CASSYGGLDTQYF. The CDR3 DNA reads TGTGCCAGCAGTTACGGGGGCCTGGATACGCAGTATTTT.

Here the CDR3 DNA reads TGTGCCAGCAGCAAAGGACCGATTAGCAATCAGCCCCAGCATTTT. Translation: CASSKGPISNQPQHF. V is TRBV21-1 and J is TRBJ1-5. TRBV21-1 is assigned pseudogene status. This CDR3 spans 15 amino acids.

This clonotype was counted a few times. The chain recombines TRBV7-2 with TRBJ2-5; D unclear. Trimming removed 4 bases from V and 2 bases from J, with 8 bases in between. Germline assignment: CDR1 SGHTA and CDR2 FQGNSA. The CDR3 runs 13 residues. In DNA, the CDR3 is TGTGCCAGCAGCTGGAACCTACAAGAGACCCAGTACTTC. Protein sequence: CASSWNLQETQYF.

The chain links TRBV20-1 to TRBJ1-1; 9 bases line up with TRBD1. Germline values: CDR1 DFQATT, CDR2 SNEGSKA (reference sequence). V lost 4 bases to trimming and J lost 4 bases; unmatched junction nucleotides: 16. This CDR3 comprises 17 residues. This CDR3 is CSATGAGTGPPSTEAFF. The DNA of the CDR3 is TGCAGTGCTACTGGAGCCGGGACAGGGCCCCCGAGCACTGAAGCTTTCTTT.

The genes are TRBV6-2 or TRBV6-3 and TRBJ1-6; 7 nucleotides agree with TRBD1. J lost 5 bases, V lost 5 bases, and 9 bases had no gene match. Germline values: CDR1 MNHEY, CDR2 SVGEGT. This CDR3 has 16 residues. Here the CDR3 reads CASSDLKTGNNSPLHF. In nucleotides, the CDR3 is TGTGCCAGCAGTGACCTCAAGACAGGGAATAATTCACCCCTCCACTTT.